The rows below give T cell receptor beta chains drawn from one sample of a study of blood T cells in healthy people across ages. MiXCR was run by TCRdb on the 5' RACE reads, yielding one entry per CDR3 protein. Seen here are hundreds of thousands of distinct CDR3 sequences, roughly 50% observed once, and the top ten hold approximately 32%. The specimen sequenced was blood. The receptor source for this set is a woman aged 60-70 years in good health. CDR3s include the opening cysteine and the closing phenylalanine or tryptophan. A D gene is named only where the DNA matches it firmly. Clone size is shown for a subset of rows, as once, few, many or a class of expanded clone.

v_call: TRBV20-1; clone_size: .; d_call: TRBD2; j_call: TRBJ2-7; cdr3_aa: CSASSRSGGAAGHEQYF; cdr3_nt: TGCAGTGCTAGCTCCCGTAGCGGGGGAGCGGCGGGCCACGAGCAGTACTTC
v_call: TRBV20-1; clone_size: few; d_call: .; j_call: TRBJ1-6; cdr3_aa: CSAPWGFNNSPLHF; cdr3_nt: TGCAGTGCGCCGTGGGGCTTCAATAATTCACCCCTCCACTTT
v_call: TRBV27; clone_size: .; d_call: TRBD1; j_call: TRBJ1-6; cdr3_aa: CASSLDRRTRDNSPLHF; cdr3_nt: TGTGCCAGCAGTCTGGACAGGAGGACAAGGGATAATTCACCCCTCCACTTT
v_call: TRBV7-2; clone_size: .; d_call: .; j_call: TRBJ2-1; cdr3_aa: CASSLPGASYINEQFF; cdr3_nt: TGTGCCAGCAGCTTACCGGGGGCGAGCTACATCAATGAGCAGTTCTTC
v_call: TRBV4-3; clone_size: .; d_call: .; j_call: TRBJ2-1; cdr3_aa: CASSQDGAGYDEQFF; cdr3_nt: TGCGCCAGCAGCCAAGATGGGGCAGGATACGATGAGCAGTTCTTC
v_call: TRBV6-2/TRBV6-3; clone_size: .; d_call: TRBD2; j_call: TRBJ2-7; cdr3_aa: CACSRGGLYEQYF; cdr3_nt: TGCGCCTGCAGTCGCGGGGGGCTCTACGAGCAGTACTTC
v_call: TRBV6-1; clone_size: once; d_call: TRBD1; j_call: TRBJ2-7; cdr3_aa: CASSEHTGVSYEQYF; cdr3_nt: TGTGCCAGCAGTGAACACACAGGGGTTTCCTACGAGCAGTACTTC
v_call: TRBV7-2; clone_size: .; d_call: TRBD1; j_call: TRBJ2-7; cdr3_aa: CASRGGDRVYEQYF; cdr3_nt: TGTGCCAGCAGGGGTGGGGACAGGGTATACGAGCAGTACTTC
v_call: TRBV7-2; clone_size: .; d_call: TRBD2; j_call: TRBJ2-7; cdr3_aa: CASSFRLAGGIPSYEQYF; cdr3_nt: TGTGCCAGCAGCTTCAGACTAGCGGGAGGCATCCCCTCCTACGAGCAGTACTTC
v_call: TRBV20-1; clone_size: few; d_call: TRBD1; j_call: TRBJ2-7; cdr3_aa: CSAREVPGTGFTAYEQYF; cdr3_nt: TGCAGTGCTAGAGAAGTCCCAGGGACAGGGTTTACGGCTTACGAGCAGTACTTC
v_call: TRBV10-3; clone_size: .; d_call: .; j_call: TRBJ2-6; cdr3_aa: CAISEETVAGANVLTF; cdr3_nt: TGTGCCATCAGTGAGGAAACAGTCGCTGGGGCCAACGTCCTGACTTTC
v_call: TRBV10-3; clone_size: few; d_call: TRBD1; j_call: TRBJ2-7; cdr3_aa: CAISPGQGGRRTYEQYF; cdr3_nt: TGTGCCATCAGTCCGGGACAGGGGGGACGTAGGACCTACGAGCAGTACTTC
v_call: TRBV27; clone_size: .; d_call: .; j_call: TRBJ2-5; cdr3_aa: CASTSKVGGGLFEQYF; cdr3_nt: TGTGCCAGCACCTCAAAGGTGGGAGGTGGCCTTTTTGAGCAGTACTTC
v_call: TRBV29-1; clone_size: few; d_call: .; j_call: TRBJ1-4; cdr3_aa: CSARVRTNEKLFF; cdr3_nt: TGCAGCGCCAGAGTAAGGACTAATGAAAAACTGTTTTTT
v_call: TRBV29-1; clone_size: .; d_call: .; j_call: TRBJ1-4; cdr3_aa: CSVDTQGRGEKLFF; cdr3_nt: TGCAGCGTAGATACACAGGGAAGGGGTGAAAAACTGTTTTTT
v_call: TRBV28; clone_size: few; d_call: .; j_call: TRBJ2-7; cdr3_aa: CASRRTTGAYEQYF; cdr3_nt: TGTGCCAGCAGGCGAACGACGGGAGCCTACGAGCAGTACTTC
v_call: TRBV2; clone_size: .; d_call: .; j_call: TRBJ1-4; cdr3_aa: CASLFYVNEKLFF; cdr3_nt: TGTGCCAGCCTATTCTATGTGAATGAAAAACTGTTTTTT
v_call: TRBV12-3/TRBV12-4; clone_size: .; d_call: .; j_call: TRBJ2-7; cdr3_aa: CASSDRDKQYF; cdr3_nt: TGTGCCAGCAGTGACCGGGACAAGCAGTACTTC
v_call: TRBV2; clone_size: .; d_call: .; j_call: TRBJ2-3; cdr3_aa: CASSKREGGTDTQYF; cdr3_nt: TGTGCCAGCAGTAAACGAGAGGGGGGCACAGATACGCAGTATTTT
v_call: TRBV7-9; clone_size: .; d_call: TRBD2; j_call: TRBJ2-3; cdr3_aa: CASSPSGRLADTQYF; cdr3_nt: TGTGCCAGCAGCCCTAGCGGGAGGCTTGCGGATACGCAGTATTTT
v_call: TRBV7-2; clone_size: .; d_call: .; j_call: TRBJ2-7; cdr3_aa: CASSLDGGLGGYEQYF; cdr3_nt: TGTGCCAGCAGCTTAGACGGGGGATTGGGGGGCTACGAGCAGTACTTC
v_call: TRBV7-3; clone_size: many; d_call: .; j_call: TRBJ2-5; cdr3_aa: CASSLRGLETQYF; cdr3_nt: TGTGCCAGCAGCTTAAGGGGGCTGGAGACCCAGTACTTC
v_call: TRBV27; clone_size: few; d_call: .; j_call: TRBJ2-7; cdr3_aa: CASTFRNEQYF; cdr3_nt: TGTGCCAGCACCTTCCGGAACGAGCAGTACTTC
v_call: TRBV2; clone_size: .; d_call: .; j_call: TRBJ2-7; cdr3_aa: CASSESSQGFYEQYF; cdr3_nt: TGTGCCAGCAGTGAATCGTCCCAGGGGTTCTACGAGCAGTACTTC
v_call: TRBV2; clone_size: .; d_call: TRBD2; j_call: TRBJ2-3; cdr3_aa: CASSERGRVTQYF; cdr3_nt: TGTGCCAGCAGTGAACGGGGGAGGGTTACGCAGTATTTT
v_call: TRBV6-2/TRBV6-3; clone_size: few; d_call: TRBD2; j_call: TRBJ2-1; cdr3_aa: CASSPMPAGGPYNEQFF; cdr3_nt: TGTGCCAGCAGTCCCATGCCAGCGGGAGGCCCTTACAATGAGCAGTTCTTC
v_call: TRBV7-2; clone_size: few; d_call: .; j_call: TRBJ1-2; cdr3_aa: CASSAPGRSNYGYTF; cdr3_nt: TGTGCCAGCAGCGCGCCGGGACGGTCTAACTATGGCTACACCTTC
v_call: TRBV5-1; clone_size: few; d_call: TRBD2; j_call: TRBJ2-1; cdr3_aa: CASGSGLAGGPWQFF; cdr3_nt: TGCGCCAGCGGCTCCGGACTAGCGGGAGGGCCGTGGCAGTTCTTC
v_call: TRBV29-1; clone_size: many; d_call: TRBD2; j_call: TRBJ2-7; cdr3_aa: CSVEGLAYGGTYEQYF; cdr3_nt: TGCAGCGTTGAAGGACTAGCGTACGGAGGTACCTACGAGCAGTACTTC